Below, one T cell receptor beta chain is given with its context. Antigen specificity is unknown. The data derive from a study of CD8+ T cells in alopecia areata. As the sequencing template, cDNA was produced by extracting RNA and reverse transcribing it. The repertoire was sequenced with immunoSEQ multiplex PCR; TCRdb's copy has only in-frame clones and lacks some. The sample gives roughly 170,000 clones, about 60% of which show up once; 10% to 15% is in the top ten. The V end was cut by 2 bases, the J end by 3 bases, with 10 bases between. CDR1 and CDR2 (germline): KGHSH, LQKENI. The CDR3 length is 14 residues. Treatment here: oral pan-JAK inhibitor, 5-10 mg twice daily. Study-level results: Significant decreases in scalp clonality and expanded CD8+ clones followed tofacitinib treatment.

The sequencing used CD8+ T cells sorted from blood, collected at week 24, from a patient treated with tofacitinib. V is TRBV18 and J is TRBJ2-5, with a weak D call TRBD1 (6 bases). This receptor was obtained from a human donor with alopecia areata. CDR3 DNA: TGTGCCAGCTCACCAGAGGACAGAGAAGAGACCCAGTACTTC. Amino acid sequence: CASSPEDREETQYF.